Sequencing of this T cell receptor beta chain was carried out in a study of cytomegalovirus exposure and HLA in healthy donors (TCRdb year 2017). Regarding the research as a whole: According to a later analysis, the roughly 130 validation repertoires were produced on the same platform as the approximately 600 repertoires of the first cohort. The study aimed to test whether signatures of past pathogen exposure could be identified by cataloging public T cell receptors. In addition to the first cohort of roughly 670 subjects, a separate validation cohort of 120 different subjects was used. To predict cytomegalovirus infection status, the study combined high-throughput TCR immunosequencing, statistical association of individual TCRs with disease status, and machine learning.

As encoded in the germline V gene, CDR1 is SGHTS while CDR2 is YDEGEE. Trimming removed 5 bases from V and 7 bases from J; the gene matches leave 9 bases unexplained. Inclusive of the bounding cysteine and phenylalanine, the CDR3 is 14 residues long. Only the CDR3 part of the read is kept: 42 bases, read in frame from the first base. The full study reports these points: The study gave a list of around 170 TCR beta chains associated with cytomegalovirus. In vitro tests confirmed that a few of the cytomegalovirus-associated TCR beta chains recognize cytomegalovirus antigens. A later analysis lacked HLA typing for the validation cohort, so it scored co-occurrence in that cohort across all 120 repertoires. A later analysis found that TCRs clustered in the first cohort also tended to co-occur in the approximately 120 validation repertoires, with 94% of cluster scores above 0. Most TCR sequences were observed very rarely across donors, whereas some public TCRs were present in many individuals. It was suggested by the authors that the approach could potentially be generalized to other disease states and immunological phenotypes. The classifier was reported to diagnose cytomegalovirus status with high specificity and sensitivity in both the original cohort and the validation cohort.

Donors formed part of the validation cohort, which comprised 120 or so subjects and was distinct from the first cohort of 666 subjects. Libraries came from the immunoSEQ multiplex PCR assay. The source study handled its data this way. A statistical classification framework was developed to diagnose cytomegalovirus status using the catalog of TCR beta chain sequences. In TCRdb, the immuneACCESS table is reduced to in-frame sequences with V and J assigned. These tables do not hold every clone; where another copy was compared, an unresolved V gene accounts for under half, and the others remain unexplained. V and J calls and clone size are as listed in that table; D and trimming were resolved from the DNA. The sample profile shows approximately 99,000 clones; approximately 94% of them were found once. Approximately 0.67% of the sample lies in the top ten. Notes on this clone: The target of this receptor is not known. No base qualities exist here, and no much larger clone lies one base off it.

This clonotype was obtained from a woman aged 18-30 years in good health and CMV-seronegative. The rearrangement joined TRBV5-8 to TRBJ2-7, with TRBD1 identical over 10 junction bases. Sequenced: PBMCs. The CDR3 sequence is CASRRDRGIEEQYF. In nucleotide form, the sequence is TGTGCCAGCAGAAGGGACAGGGGTATTGAAGAGCAGTACTTC.